This TCR beta chain stems from a study of T cell repertoires in cytomegalovirus infection. Of note for this clonotype: Antigen unknown.

TCRdb re-analysed the reads in MiXCR, keeping a single row per CDR3 protein. The sample lists about 130,000 distinct CDR3 sequences, 32% occurring once. The input for sequencing was CD8+ T cells from cultured PBMCs, taken from culture after CMV antigen stimulation. The receptor's source is a human donor in good health (CMV status not recorded). Some clones in this sample may be carry-over from other donors' samples.

The CDR3 loop is CASSLYSAYNEQFF. The DNA for the CDR3 is TGTGCCAGCAGCTTGTACTCCGCCTACAATGAGCAGTTCTTC. The chain combines TRBV5-6 with TRBJ2-1, with D hard to call. The germline V and J ends were trimmed by 1 base and 2 bases, with 7 bases remaining between them. In germline, CDR1 is SGHDT, CDR2 YYEEEE. The CDR3 loop spans 14 amino acids.